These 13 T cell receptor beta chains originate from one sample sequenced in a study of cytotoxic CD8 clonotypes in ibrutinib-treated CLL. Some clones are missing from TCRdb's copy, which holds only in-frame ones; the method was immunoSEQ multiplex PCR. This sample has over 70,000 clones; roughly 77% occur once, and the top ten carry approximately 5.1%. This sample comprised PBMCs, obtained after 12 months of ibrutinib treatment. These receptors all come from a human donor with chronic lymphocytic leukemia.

This CDR3 reads CASSLTGSSGNTIYF. CDR3 nucleotide sequence: TGCGCCAGCAGCTTGACAGGGAGCTCTGGAAACACCATATATTTT. J is TRBJ1-3 and V is TRBV5-1; TRBD1 might be the D (6 bases). The CDR3 extends over 15 amino acids. The germline gives CDR1 SGHRS, CDR2 YFSETQ. V was pared by 1 base and J by 0 bases, with 8 bases between.

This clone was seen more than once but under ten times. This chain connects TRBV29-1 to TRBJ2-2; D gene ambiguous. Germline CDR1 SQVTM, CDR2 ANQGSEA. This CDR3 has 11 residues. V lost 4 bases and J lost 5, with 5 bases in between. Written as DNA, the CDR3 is TGCAGCGTTGCCGATACCGGGGAGCTGTTTTTT. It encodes CSVADTGELFF.

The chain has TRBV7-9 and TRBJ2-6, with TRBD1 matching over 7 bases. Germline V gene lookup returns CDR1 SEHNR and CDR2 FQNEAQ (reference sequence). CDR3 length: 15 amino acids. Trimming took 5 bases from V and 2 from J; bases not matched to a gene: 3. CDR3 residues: CASSPGTAGANVLTF. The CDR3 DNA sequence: TGTGCCAGCAGCCCAGGGACAGCTGGGGCCAACGTCCTGACTTTC.

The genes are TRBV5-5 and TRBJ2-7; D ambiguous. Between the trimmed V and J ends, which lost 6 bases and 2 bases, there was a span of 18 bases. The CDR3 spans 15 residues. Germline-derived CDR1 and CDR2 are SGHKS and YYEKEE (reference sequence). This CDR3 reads CASTPQAAYAYEQYF. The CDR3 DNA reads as TGTGCCAGCACCCCCCAGGCAGCCTACGCCTACGAGCAGTACTTC.

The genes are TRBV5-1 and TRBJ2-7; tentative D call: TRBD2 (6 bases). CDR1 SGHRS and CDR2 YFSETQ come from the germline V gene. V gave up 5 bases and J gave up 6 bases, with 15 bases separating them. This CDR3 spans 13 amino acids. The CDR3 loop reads CASSSMGGGEQYF. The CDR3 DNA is TGCGCCAGCAGTTCCATGGGGGGTGGCGAGCAGTACTTC. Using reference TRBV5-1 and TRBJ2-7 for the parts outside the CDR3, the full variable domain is KAGVTQTPRYLIKTRGQQVTLSCSPISGHRSVSWYQQTPGQGLQFLFEYFSETQRNKGNFPGRFSGRQFSNSRSEMNVSTLELGDSALYLCASSSMGGGEQYFGPGTRLTVT.

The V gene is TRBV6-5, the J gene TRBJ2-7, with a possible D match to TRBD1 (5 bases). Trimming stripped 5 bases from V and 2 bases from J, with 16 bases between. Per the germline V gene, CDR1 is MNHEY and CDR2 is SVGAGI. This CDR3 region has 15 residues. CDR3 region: CASSGQGVGAYEQYF. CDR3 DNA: TGTGCCAGCAGTGGTCAAGGTGTAGGGGCCTACGAGCAGTACTTC.

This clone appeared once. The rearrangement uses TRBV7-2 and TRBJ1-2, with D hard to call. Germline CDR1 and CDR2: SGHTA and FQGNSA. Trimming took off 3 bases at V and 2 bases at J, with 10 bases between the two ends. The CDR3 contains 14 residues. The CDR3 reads CASSFYEGNYGYTF. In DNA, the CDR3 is TGTGCCAGCAGCTTTTATGAAGGGAACTATGGCTACACCTTC. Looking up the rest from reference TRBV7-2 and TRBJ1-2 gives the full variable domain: GAGVSQSPSNKVTEKGKDVELRCDPISGHTALYWYRQSLGQGLEFLIYFQGNSAPDKSGLPSDRFSAERTGGSVSTLTIQRTQQEDSAVYLCASSFYEGNYGYTFGSGTRLTVV.

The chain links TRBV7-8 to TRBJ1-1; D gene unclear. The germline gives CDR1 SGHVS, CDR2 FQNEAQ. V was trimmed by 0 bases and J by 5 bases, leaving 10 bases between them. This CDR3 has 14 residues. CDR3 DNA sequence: TGTGCCAGCAGCTTAGCGGCTTTGGGGACTGAAGCTTTCTTT. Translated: CASSLAALGTEAFF.

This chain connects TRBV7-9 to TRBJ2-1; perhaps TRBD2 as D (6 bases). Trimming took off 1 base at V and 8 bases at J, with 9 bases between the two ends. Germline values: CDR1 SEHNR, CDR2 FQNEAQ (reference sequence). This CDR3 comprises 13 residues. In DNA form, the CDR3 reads TGTGCCAGCAGCTTAGTGCCTAGCGATGAGCAGTTCTTC. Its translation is CASSLVPSDEQFF.

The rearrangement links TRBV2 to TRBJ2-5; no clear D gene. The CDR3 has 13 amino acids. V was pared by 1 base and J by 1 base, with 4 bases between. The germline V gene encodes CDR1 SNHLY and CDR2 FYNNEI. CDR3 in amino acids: CASSEEAQETQYF. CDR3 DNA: TGTGCCAGCAGTGAAGAGGCCCAAGAGACCCAGTACTTC. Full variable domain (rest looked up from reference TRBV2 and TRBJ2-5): EPEVTQTPSHQVTQMGQEVILRCVPISNHLYFYWYRQILGQKVEFLVSFYNNEISEKSEIFDDQFSVERPDGSNFTLKIRSTKLEDSAMYFCASSEEAQETQYFGPGTRLLVL.

The CDR3, as DNA: TGTGCCAGCAGCTTAGTGGCTAGCGGGGGGCCTAGCACAGATACGCAGTATTTT. Its translation: CASSLVASGGPSTDTQYF. This chain joins TRBV7-2 and TRBJ2-3; 11 bases agree with TRBD2. V lost 1 base, J lost 0 bases, and 6 bases stayed unmatched. The germline CDR1 and CDR2 sequences are SGHTA and FQGNSA. The CDR3 is made up of 18 amino acids.

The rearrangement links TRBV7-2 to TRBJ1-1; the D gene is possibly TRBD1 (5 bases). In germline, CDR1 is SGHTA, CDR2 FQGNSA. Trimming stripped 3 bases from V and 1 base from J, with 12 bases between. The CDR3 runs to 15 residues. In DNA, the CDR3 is TGTGCCAGCAGCTTCCAGGGTACGGGGAACACTGAAGCTTTCTTT. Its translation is CASSFQGTGNTEAFF.

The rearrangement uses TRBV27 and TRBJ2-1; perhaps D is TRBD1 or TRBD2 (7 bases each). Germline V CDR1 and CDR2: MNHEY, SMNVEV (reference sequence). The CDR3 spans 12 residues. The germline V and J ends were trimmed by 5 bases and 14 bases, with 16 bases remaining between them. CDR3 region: CASSRIQGREFF. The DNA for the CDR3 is TGTGCCAGCAGTCGAATACAGGGGAGGGAGTTCTTC.